Presented here are 21 T cell receptor beta chains from one specimen sequenced in a study of response to subunit inactivated influenza vaccine. TCRdb re-analysed the RT-PCR reads in MiXCR, keeping a single row per CDR3 protein. The table lists hundreds of thousands of distinct CDR3 sequences, approximately 14% of them singletons. The source material was PBMCs from blood, sampled approximately 15 days before vaccination. Receptor source: a man between 45 and 60 years old who received an inactivated influenza vaccine.

V is TRBV7-2 and J is TRBJ1-5, with TRBD1 as a possible D gene (6 bases). CDR1 is SGHTA, CDR2 FQGNSA, per germline. The CDR3 is 17 residues long. Trimming took off 2 bases at V and 6 bases at J, with 20 bases between the two ends. CDR3 in DNA: TGTGCCAGCAGCTTAACTGCGCGGAACAGGGTTCTTCAGCCCCAGCATTTT. This translates into CASSLTARNRVLQPQHF.

This clonotype was observed a few times. The V and J genes are TRBV18 and TRBJ1-1; 8 nucleotides match TRBD1. There are 18 residues in the CDR3. Trimming at V came to 4 bases and at J to 2 bases, leaving 15 bases not matched to a gene. The germline CDR1 and CDR2 sequences are KGHSH and LQKENI. The CDR3 here is CASSLSNRDRKGNTEAFF. CDR3 sequence (DNA): TGTGCCAGCTCACTATCTAACCGGGACAGGAAGGGTAACACTGAAGCTTTCTTT.

As for this clonotype: A much bigger clone sits one base away, suggesting this may be a read error. The rearrangement joins TRBV14 to TRBJ2-3, with 8 bases fitting TRBD2. This CDR3 region has 14 residues. Germline V gene data show CDR1 as SGHDN and CDR2 as FVKESK. The CDR3 DNA follows: TGTGCCAGCAGCCAAGCCGGGAGGGTAGATACGAAGTATTTT. Translation gives CASSQAGRVDTKYF.

This clonotype was recorded many times. Written as DNA, the CDR3 is TGCAGCGTTGAAGTGACTCCGGCGGTAGATACGCAGTATTTT. Translating it yields CSVEVTPAVDTQYF. V gene TRBV29-1 combines with J gene TRBJ2-3; D unclear. V lost 1 base and J 5 bases, leaving 13 bases between the germline ends. Germline V lookup: CDR1 SQVTM, CDR2 ANQGSEA. The CDR3 is 14 residues long.

The chain links TRBV28 to TRBJ2-3; D tentatively reads TRBD1 or TRBD2 (7 bases each). This CDR3 region has 15 residues. With 2 bases removed from V and 4 bases from J, the gap between germline ends came to 13 bases. The germline CDR1 and CDR2 sequences are MDHEN and SYDVKM. In DNA form, the CDR3 reads TGTGCCAGCAGTTTAGGGGGAGGGGGCCCAGATACGCAGTATTTT. Its translation: CASSLGGGGPDTQYF.

This clonotype was counted between two and nine times. The chain joins TRBV9 to TRBJ2-7, with 7 bases identical to TRBD2. The V gene end was trimmed by 2 bases and the J gene end by 4 bases; junction bases not matched to a gene: 12. The CDR3 is 16 residues long. Germline CDR1 and CDR2: SGDLS and YYNGEE. CDR3 residues: CASSVGGSGGRYEQYF. CDR3 nucleotides: TGTGCCAGCAGCGTCGGCGGGTCGGGAGGAAGGTACGAGCAGTACTTC.

This clonotype was seen more than once but under ten times. The V gene is TRBV20-1, the J gene TRBJ1-1, with a weak D call TRBD1 (5 bases). V lost 3 bases, J lost 5 bases, and 10 bases lay in between. Germline V gene sequence: CDR1 DFQATT, CDR2 SNEGSKA (reference sequence). The CDR3 runs 12 residues. The CDR3 coding sequence is TGCAGTGCTAGGAAGAAGGGGACTGAAGCTTTCTTT. Translating gives CSARKKGTEAFF.

This chain connects TRBV4-3 to TRBJ2-1; TRBD1 matches at 10 bases. V was clipped by 0 bases and J by 0 bases; unmatched bases: 2. CDR1 and CDR2 from the germline V gene are LGHNA and YSLEER. The CDR3 is 17 residues long. The CDR3 bases are TGCGCCAGCAGCCAAGACTGGACAGGGGGCTCCTACAATGAGCAGTTCTTC. Protein: CASSQDWTGGSYNEQFF.

This clonotype was observed at least ten times. This sequence joins TRBV5-1 and TRBJ2-3; 14 bases fit TRBD2. Per germline, CDR1 SGHRS and CDR2 YFSETQ. The CDR3 is 16 residues long. V lost 4 bases, J lost 3 bases, and 4 bases stayed unmatched. This CDR3 is CASSVGTSGGTDTQYF. CDR3 sequence (DNA): TGCGCCAGCAGCGTGGGGACTAGCGGGGGAACAGATACGCAGTATTTT. Full variable domain (outside the CDR3, taken from reference TRBV5-1 and TRBJ2-3): KAGVTQTPRYLIKTRGQQVTLSCSPISGHRSVSWYQQTPGQGLQFLFEYFSETQRNKGNFPGRFSGRQFSNSRSEMNVSTLELGDSALYLCASSVGTSGGTDTQYFGPGTRLTVL.

The J gene is TRBJ1-4, the V gene TRBV6-5; D not certain. Deletions cut 0 bases from V and 8 bases from J, with 13 bases between. In germline, CDR1 is MNHEY, CDR2 SVGAGI. CDR3 length equals 15 residues. The CDR3 nucleotides are TGTGCCAGCAGTTACTCGAACGTGGAGGAAGAAAAACTGTTTTTT. This codes for CASSYSNVEEEKLFF.

The chain is built from TRBV20-1 and TRBJ2-3, with D maybe TRBD2 (7 bases). The CDR3 covers 15 residues. V was cut by 6 bases and J by 3 bases, with 19 bases left in between. Germline V gives CDR1 DFQATT, CDR2 SNEGSKA (reference sequence). This chain's CDR3 is CSAPGGGSPTDTQYF. As DNA, the CDR3 is TGCAGTGCCCCCGGGGGCGGGAGTCCTACAGATACGCAGTATTTT.

The chain is built from TRBV29-1 and TRBJ2-6; TRBD2 matches 14 bases. From germline, CDR1 is SQVTM and CDR2 ANQGSEA. V lost 7 bases and J lost 1; bases outside the gene matches: 3. The CDR3 length is 16 residues. The chain's CDR3 is CSAGLAGGSGANVLTF. DNA for the CDR3: TGCAGCGCAGGACTAGCGGGAGGTTCTGGGGCCAACGTCCTGACTTTC.

This clonotype came up a few times. The chain has TRBV4-3 and TRBJ1-6, with TRBD1 matching 7 bases. The CDR3 contains 16 residues. V was clipped by 0 bases and J by 7 bases; unmatched bases: 6. Germline V CDR1 and CDR2: LGHNA, YSLEER. The CDR3 nucleotides read TGCGCCAGCAGCCAAGATCCCCAGGGGGTGAATTCACCCCTCCACTTT. Translation: CASSQDPQGVNSPLHF.

This CDR3 is CASSFGLSSSYEQYF. The CDR3 DNA is TGTGCCAGCAGCTTCGGACTATCGAGCTCCTACGAGCAGTACTTC. The chain couples TRBV6-1 to TRBJ2-7; D might be TRBD2 (6 bases). Germline V CDR1 and CDR2: MNHNS, SASEGT. CDR3 length equals 15 residues. The ends were cut back, 6 bases at V and 0 bases at J, with 15 bases in the middle.

This clonotype was picked up many times. This chain links TRBV4-3 with TRBJ1-2; no firm D call. This CDR3 region has 15 residues. With 0 bases removed from V and 2 bases from J, the gap between germline ends came to 10 bases. Germline V gene data show CDR1 as LGHNA and CDR2 as YSLEER. CDR3 residues: CASSQEPPLNYGYTF. The CDR3 DNA reads as TGCGCCAGCAGCCAAGAACCGCCTTTAAACTATGGCTACACCTTC.

This clonotype turned up a few times. The CDR3 nucleotides are TGTGCCAGCAGCCCCCAATCGGACGACTACGAGCAGTACTTC. Translated, it gives CASSPQSDDYEQYF. The chain employs TRBV11-2 and TRBJ2-7, with D unclear. The CDR3 runs 14 residues. Germline V gives CDR1 SGHAT, CDR2 FQNNGV. Trimming pared 5 bases from V and 3 bases from J, leaving 14 bases between.

The table lists this clonotype with a few counts. The chain joins TRBV6-1 to TRBJ1-1; the D gene is possibly TRBD1 (6 bases). This CDR3 comprises 13 residues. The V gene lost 5 bases and the J gene lost 4 bases, with 11 bases spanning the gap. Germline CDR1 and CDR2: MNHNS and SASEGT. CDR3 protein: CASSQTRGTEAFF. CDR3 DNA sequence: TGTGCCAGCAGTCAAACCAGGGGCACTGAAGCTTTCTTT.

The sample holds many counts of this clonotype. This chain connects TRBV7-9 to TRBJ1-1; D remains unclear. V was trimmed by 1 base and J by 8 bases, leaving 11 bases between them. This CDR3 contains 13 residues. Germline V CDR1 and CDR2: SEHNR, FQNEAQ (reference sequence). CDR3 DNA sequence: TGTGCCAGCAGCTTAGAATTGAAAGGAGAAGCTTTCTTT. Translated, it gives CASSLELKGEAFF.

This clonotype appeared many times. A junction boundary mismatches the germline segment, possibly from a read error. The chain is built from TRBV5-1 and TRBJ2-1; D not resolved. The CDR3 has 13 amino acids. The germline CDR1 and CDR2 sequences are SGHRS and YFSETQ. The CDR3 sequence: CASSLGAYNEQFF. The DNA for the CDR3 is TGTGCCAGCAGCTTAGGCGCATACAATGAGCAGTTCTTC.

The rearrangement joins TRBV20-1 to TRBJ2-1; 11 bases agree with TRBD2. Germline CDR1 DFQATT, CDR2 SNEGSKA (reference sequence). V trimming: 2 bases; J trimming: 7 bases; junction bases outside the gene matches: 7. This CDR3 spans 15 amino acids. The CDR3 spells CSARTGTSGGNEQFF. In DNA form, the CDR3 reads TGCAGTGCTAGAACCGGGACTAGCGGAGGGAATGAGCAGTTCTTC.

This clonotype occurred a few times. The rearrangement links TRBV20-1 to TRBJ2-1; no definite D call. CDR1 DFQATT and CDR2 SNEGSKA come from the germline V gene (reference sequence). This CDR3 comprises 11 residues. Deletions cut 2 bases from V and 9 bases from J, with 8 bases between. The CDR3 region is CSARLVPEQFF. CDR3 DNA sequence: TGCAGTGCTAGACTAGTTCCTGAGCAGTTCTTC.